The next 5 T cell receptor beta chains were all read from a single sample in a study of T-cell memory formation after mild COVID-19. TCRdb re-called the 5' RACE reads through MiXCR, storing one row per CDR3 protein. The data show hundreds of thousands of distinct CDR3 sequences, 15% to 20% seen once. The sample taken for sequencing was PBMCs or a T cell subset sorted from them (not recorded which). Source of these receptors: a man between 18 and 29 years old who had mild COVID-19 (a few samples of this study predate the infection). Cell type and time point are not known.

This clonotype was seen only a few times. This rearrangement joins TRBV12-3 or TRBV12-4 to TRBJ2-5; 8 bases fit TRBD1. The CDR3 is 16 amino acids. The junction had 9 bases not matched to a gene; V was cut back by 4 bases and J by 2 bases. DNA of the CDR3: TGTGCCAGCAGTTCTGGGCAGAGGACAGGGCAAGAGACCCAGTACTTC. This sequence encodes CASSSGQRTGQETQYF.

The chain recombines TRBV5-1 with TRBJ2-5; TRBD1 is a possible D gene (6 bases). Germline loops: CDR1 SGHRS, CDR2 YFSETQ. Between the trimmed V and J ends, which lost 5 bases and 2 bases, there was a span of 7 bases. CDR3 size: 12 residues. The CDR3 DNA reads as TGCGCCAGCAGAACAGGGCAAGAGACCCAGTACTTC. This translates into CASRTGQETQYF.

This clonotype turned up a few times. This rearrangement joins TRBV2 to TRBJ2-1, with D unresolved. V lost 1 base and J 15 bases, leaving 16 bases between the germline ends. Germline assignment: CDR1 SNHLY and CDR2 FYNNEI. The CDR3 length is 13 residues. The CDR3 DNA sequence: TGTGCCAGCAGTGAAGTTGACCTATCCGCCCCGTTCTTC. This sequence encodes CASSEVDLSAPFF.

This clonotype showed up just a few times. The rearrangement uses TRBV4-1 and TRBJ2-1, with D perhaps given as TRBD1 or TRBD2 (7 bases each). Per the germline V gene, CDR1 is MGHRA and CDR2 is YSYEKL. The CDR3 spans 15 residues. V was pared by 4 bases and J by 3 bases, with 13 bases between. This chain's CDR3 is CASSREGAYYNEQFF. The DNA for the CDR3 is TGCGCCAGCAGCCGGGAGGGGGCTTACTACAATGAGCAGTTCTTC.

In this sample, this clonotype turned up a few times. The chain links TRBV10-3 to TRBJ1-6; tentative D call: TRBD1 (5 bases). The V end lost 7 bases, the J end lost 5 bases, and 12 bases lay between the germline ends. The CDR3 is 14 amino acids. Germline loops: CDR1 ENHRY, CDR2 SYGVKD. The CDR3 DNA sequence: TGTGCCATCAAAAAGGGGACCGATAATTCACCCCTCCACTTT. Protein sequence: CAIKKGTDNSPLHF.